This TCR beta chain derives from a study of T cells in Graves' hyperthyroidism and ophthalmopathy. Participants, patients aged 18 to 65, had newly diagnosed hyperthyroidism with a duration under 2 months. In making diagnoses, clinical symptoms, serum thyroxine and TRAb, thyroid ultrasound and orbital computed tomography were all used. The CDR3 spans 14 residues. V lost 8 bases and J lost 0; bases outside the gene matches: 3. Germline values: CDR1 SNHLY, CDR2 FYNNEI. Notes on the study in general: Blood also showed most of the thyroid clonotypes that were expanded above 0.001. Onset of ophthalmopathy came a median roughly 6 months after the model predicted it.

The TCR beta CDR3 regions underwent amplification using RNA transcripts as the source. Using the HTBI primer set, a first-round RT-PCR was run on the TCR CDR3. TCRdb fed the multiplex PCR reads into MiXCR, producing one record per CDR3 protein. The profile shows a few hundred thousand distinct CDR3 sequences, around 14% of them singletons. This clonotype occurred many times. Its matching antigen is unknown. This receptor was identified in a woman between 18 and 30 years old with Graves' hyperthyroidism that later progressed to Graves' ophthalmopathy. The genes are TRBV2 and TRBJ2-7, with 11 bases aligning to TRBD2. Sequencing used blood. CDR3 residues: CASATSGSSYEQYF. CDR3 bases: TGTGCCAGCGCCACTAGCGGGAGCTCCTACGAGCAGTACTTC.